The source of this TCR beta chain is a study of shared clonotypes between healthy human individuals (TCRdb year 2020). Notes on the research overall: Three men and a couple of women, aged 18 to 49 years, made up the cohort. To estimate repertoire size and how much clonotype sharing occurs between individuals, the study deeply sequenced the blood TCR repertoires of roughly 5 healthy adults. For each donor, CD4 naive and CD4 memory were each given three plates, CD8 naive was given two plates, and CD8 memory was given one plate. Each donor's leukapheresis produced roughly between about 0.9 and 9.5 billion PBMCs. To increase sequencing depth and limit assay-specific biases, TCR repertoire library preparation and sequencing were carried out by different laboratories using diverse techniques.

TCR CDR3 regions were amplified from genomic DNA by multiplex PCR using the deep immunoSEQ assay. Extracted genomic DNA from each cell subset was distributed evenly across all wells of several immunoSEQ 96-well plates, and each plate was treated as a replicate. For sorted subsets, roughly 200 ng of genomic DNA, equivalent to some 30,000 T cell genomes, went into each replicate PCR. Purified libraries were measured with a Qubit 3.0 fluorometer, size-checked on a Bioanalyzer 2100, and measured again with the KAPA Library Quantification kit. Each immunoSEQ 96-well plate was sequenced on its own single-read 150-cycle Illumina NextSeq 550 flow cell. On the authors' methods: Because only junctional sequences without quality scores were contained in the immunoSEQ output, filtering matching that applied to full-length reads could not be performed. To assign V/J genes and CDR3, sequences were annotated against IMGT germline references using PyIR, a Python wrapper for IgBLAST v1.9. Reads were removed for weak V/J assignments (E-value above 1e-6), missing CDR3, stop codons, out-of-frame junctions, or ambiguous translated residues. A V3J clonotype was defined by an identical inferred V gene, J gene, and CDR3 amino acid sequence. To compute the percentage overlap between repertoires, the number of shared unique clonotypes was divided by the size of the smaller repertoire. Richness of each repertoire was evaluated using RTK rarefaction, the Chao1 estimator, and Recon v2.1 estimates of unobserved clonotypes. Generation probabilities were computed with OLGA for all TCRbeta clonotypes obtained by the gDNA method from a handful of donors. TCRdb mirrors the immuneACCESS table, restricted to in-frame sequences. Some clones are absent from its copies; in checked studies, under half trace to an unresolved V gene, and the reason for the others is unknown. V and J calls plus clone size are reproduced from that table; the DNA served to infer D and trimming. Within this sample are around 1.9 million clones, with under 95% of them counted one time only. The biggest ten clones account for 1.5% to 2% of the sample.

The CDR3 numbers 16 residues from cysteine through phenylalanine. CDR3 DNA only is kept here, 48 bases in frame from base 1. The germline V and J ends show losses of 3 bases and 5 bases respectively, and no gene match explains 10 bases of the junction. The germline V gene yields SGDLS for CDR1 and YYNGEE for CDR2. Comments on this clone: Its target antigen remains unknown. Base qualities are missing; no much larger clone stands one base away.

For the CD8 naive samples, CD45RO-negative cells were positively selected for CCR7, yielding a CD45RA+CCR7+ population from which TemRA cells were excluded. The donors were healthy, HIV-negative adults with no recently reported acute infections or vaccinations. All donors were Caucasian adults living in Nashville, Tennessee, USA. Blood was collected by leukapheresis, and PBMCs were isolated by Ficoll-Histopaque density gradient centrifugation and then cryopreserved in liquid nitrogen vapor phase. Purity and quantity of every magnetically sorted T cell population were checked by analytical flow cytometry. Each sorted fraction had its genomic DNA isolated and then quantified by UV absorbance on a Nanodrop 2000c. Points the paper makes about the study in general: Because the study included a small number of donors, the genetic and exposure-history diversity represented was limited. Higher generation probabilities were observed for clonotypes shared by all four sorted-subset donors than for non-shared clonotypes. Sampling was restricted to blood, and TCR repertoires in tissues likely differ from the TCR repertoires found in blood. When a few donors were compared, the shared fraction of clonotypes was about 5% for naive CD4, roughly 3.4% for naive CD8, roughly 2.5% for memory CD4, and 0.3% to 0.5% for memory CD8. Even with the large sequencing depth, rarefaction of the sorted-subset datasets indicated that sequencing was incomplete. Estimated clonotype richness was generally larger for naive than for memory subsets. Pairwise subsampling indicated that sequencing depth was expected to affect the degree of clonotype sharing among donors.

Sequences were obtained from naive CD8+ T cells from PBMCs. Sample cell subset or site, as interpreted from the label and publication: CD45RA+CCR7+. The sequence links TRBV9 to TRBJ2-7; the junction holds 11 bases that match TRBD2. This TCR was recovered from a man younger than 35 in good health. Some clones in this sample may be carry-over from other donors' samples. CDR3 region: CASSASPLAGGHEQYF. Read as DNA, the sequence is TGTGCCAGCAGCGCTTCCCCGCTAGCGGGGGGCCACGAGCAGTACTTC.